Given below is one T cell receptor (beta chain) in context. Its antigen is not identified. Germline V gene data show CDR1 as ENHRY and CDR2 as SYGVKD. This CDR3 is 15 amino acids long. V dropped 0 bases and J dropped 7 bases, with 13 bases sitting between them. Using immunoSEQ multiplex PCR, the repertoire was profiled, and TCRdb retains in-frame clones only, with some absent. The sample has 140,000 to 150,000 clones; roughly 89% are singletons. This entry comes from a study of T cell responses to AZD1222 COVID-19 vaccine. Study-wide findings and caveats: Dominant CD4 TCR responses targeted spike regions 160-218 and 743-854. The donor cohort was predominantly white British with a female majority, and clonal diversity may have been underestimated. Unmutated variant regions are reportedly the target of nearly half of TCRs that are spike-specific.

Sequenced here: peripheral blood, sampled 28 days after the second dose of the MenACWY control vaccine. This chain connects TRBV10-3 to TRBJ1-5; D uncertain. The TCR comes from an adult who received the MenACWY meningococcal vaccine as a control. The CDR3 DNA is TGTGCCATCAGTGAGTCGAGAGGGTCGGGACAGCCCCAGCATTTT. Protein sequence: CAISESRGSGQPQHF.